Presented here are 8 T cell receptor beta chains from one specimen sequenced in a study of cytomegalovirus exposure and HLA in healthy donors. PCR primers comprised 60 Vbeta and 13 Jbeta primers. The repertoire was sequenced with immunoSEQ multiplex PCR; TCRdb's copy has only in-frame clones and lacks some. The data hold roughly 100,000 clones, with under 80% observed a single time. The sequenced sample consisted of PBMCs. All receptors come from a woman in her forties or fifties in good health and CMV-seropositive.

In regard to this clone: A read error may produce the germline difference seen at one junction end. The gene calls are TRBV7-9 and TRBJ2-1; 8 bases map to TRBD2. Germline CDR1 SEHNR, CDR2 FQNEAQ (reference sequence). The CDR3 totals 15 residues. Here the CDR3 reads CSSSLAGRVSNEQFF. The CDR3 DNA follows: TGTTCCAGCAGCTTAGCGGGGAGAGTGAGCAATGAGCAGTTCTTC.

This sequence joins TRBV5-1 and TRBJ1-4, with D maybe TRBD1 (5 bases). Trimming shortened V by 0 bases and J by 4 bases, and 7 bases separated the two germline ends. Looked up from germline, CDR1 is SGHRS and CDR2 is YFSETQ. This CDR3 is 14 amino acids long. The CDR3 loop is CASSLAQVNEKLFF. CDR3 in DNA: TGCGCCAGCAGCTTGGCACAGGTTAATGAAAAACTGTTTTTT.

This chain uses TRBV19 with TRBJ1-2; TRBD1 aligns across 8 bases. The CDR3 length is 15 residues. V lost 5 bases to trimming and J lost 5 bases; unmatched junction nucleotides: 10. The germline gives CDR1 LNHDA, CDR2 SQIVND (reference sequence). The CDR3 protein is CASSEGDRGTYGYTF. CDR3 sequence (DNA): TGTGCCAGTAGTGAAGGCGACAGGGGAACTTATGGCTACACCTTC.

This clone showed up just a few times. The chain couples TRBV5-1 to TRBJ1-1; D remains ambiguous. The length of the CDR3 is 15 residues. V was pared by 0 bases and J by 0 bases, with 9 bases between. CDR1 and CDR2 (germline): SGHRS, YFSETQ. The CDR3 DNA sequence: TGCGCCAGCAGCTTGGTAGGACTGCTGAACACTGAAGCTTTCTTT. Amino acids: CASSLVGLLNTEAFF.

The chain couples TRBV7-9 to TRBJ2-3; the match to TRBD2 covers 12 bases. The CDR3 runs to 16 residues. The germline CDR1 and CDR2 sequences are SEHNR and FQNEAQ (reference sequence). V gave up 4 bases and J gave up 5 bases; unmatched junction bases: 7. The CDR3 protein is CASSSLAGGRLDTQYF. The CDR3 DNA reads TGTGCCAGCAGCTCCCTAGCGGGGGGGCGTTTAGATACGCAGTATTTT.

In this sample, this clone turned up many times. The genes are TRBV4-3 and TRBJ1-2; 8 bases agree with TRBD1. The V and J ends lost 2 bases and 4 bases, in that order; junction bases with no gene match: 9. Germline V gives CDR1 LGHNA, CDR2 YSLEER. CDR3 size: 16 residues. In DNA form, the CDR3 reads TGCGCCAGCAGCCAAAGACAGGGGAACTATTTCTATGGCTACACCTTC. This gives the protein CASSQRQGNYFYGYTF.

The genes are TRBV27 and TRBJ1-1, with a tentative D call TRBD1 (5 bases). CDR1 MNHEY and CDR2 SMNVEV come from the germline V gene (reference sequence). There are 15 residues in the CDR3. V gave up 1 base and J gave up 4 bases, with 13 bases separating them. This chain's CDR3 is CASSLLARVGTEAFF. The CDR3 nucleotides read TGTGCCAGCAGTTTATTGGCCAGGGTTGGCACTGAAGCTTTCTTT.

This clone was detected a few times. The chain's CDR3 is CASRVGANDEQFF. CDR3 nucleotide sequence: TGTGCCAGCAGGGTGGGGGCTAACGATGAGCAGTTCTTC. The genes are TRBV6-6 and TRBJ2-1, with D possibly TRBD1 on 6 matching bases. V was cut by 6 bases and J by 8 bases, with 14 bases left in between. Germline V gene sequence: CDR1 MNHNY, CDR2 SVGAGI (reference sequence). This CDR3 spans 13 amino acids.